One and the same sample provided the 12 T cell receptor beta chains below, sequenced in a study of PD-1 blockade in classical Hodgkin lymphoma. Time point noted: cycle 4 day 1 (C4D1), after more than five weeks of nivolumab. Following autologous stem cell transplantation, relapse occurred in every patient, and exposure to brentuximab vedotin varied. The CD8+ T cells came from thawed PBMCs through magnetic negative selection. The assay was immunoSEQ multiplex PCR, and TCRdb's table has in-frame clones only and misses some. The sample consists of about 4,300 clones, 70% to 80% of them appearing once. Specimen: CD8+ T cells from blood, collected before the fourth cycle of nivolumab. The receptors here all came from a human donor with classical Hodgkin lymphoma.

This chain uses TRBV28 with TRBJ2-7, with 7 bases fitting TRBD1. The ends lost 6 bases at V and 2 bases at J; junction bases unmatched: 13. This CDR3 contains 16 residues. Germline V gives CDR1 MDHEN, CDR2 SYDVKM. CDR3 nucleotide sequence: TGTGCCAGCAGCTCCTCGACAGGGAGCATAACCTACGAGCAGTACTTC. As protein: CASSSSTGSITYEQYF. The complete variable domain, with remaining parts taken from reference TRBV28 and TRBJ2-7, reads DVKVTQSSRYLVKRTGEKVFLECVQDMDHENMFWYRQDPGLGLRLIYFSYDVKMKEKGDIPEGYSVSREKKERFSLILESASTNQTSMYLCASSSSTGSITYEQYFGPGTRLTVT.

J is TRBJ1-3 and V is TRBV6-6; maybe TRBD1 (5 bases). Germline CDR1 MNHNY, CDR2 SVGAGI (reference sequence). The CDR3 covers 14 residues. The V end was cut by 2 bases, the J end by 1 base, with 6 bases between. The CDR3, as DNA: TGTGCCAGCAGTTACGCAGGGTCTGGAAACACCATATATTTT. This sequence encodes CASSYAGSGNTIYF.

The gene calls are TRBV28 and TRBJ1-3; D call uncertain. Germline loops: CDR1 MDHEN, CDR2 SYDVKM. Deletions cut 6 bases from V and 0 bases from J, with 6 bases between. This CDR3 spans 13 amino acids. CDR3 DNA sequence: TGTGCCAGCAGCGGAATCTCTGGAAACACCATATATTTT. Translation: CASSGISGNTIYF. Filled out from reference TRBV28 and TRBJ1-3, the complete variable domain reads DVKVTQSSRYLVKRTGEKVFLECVQDMDHENMFWYRQDPGLGLRLIYFSYDVKMKEKGDIPEGYSVSREKKERFSLILESASTNQTSMYLCASSGISGNTIYFGEGSWLTVV.

This chain uses TRBV9 with TRBJ1-1; unclear D gene. Germline-derived CDR1 and CDR2 are SGDLS and YYNGEE. The CDR3 has 16 residues. The V end was cut by 0 bases, the J end by 1 base, with 13 bases between. The CDR3 spells CASSVGGHVSNTEAFF. The DNA of the CDR3 is TGTGCCAGCAGCGTAGGAGGTCACGTCTCGAACACTGAAGCTTTCTTT.

The chain couples TRBV5-1 to TRBJ1-5; the D gene is possibly TRBD1 (5 bases). This CDR3 comprises 13 residues. From germline, CDR1 is SGHRS and CDR2 YFSETQ. Trimming removed 0 bases from V and 9 bases from J, with 10 bases in between. CDR3 nucleotide sequence: TGCGCCAGCAGCTTGGGTCAGGGTCGGCCCCAGCATTTT. Amino acid sequence: CASSLGQGRPQHF.

This clone is a singleton in its sample. The chain carries TRBV6-4 and TRBJ1-5; 7 bases are a match to TRBD1. The CDR3 extends over 19 amino acids. From germline, CDR1 is MRHNA and CDR2 SNTAGT. With V trimmed by 0 bases and J by 0 bases, 11 bases remained unmatched. CDR3 in amino acids: CASSDSVRGTAYSNQPQHF. The CDR3, as DNA: TGTGCCAGCAGTGACTCCGTAAGGGGGACAGCCTATAGCAATCAGCCCCAGCATTTT.

This rearrangement joins TRBV6-5 to TRBJ2-7, with D possibly matching TRBD2 (6 bases). The CDR3 is 13 amino acids. V was pared by 6 bases and J by 6 bases, with 15 bases between. CDR1 is MNHEY and CDR2 is SVGAGI in the germline V gene. CDR3 in amino acids: CASSPEGTGEQYF. In DNA form, the CDR3 reads TGTGCCAGCAGCCCGGAGGGAACGGGCGAGCAGTACTTC.

The V gene is TRBV19, the J gene TRBJ1-1; the D is unclear. V lost 3 bases and J lost 1, with 9 bases in between. Germline V gene data show CDR1 as LNHDA and CDR2 as SQIVND (reference sequence). The CDR3 has 14 residues. The CDR3 here is CASSIKSQNTEAFF. Here the CDR3 DNA reads TGTGCCAGTAGTATCAAATCACAGAACACTGAAGCTTTCTTT.

V and J are TRBV28 and TRBJ1-2; D uncertain. Trimming took 2 bases from V and 8 from J, leaving 12 bases between them. Germline V gene lookup returns CDR1 MDHEN and CDR2 SYDVKM. The CDR3 runs 13 residues. Here the CDR3 reads CASSLQRVEGYTF. The DNA of the CDR3 is TGTGCCAGCAGTTTACAGAGGGTCGAGGGCTACACCTTC.

The chain links TRBV14 to TRBJ2-2, with 10 positions matching TRBD1. The V and J ends lost 1 base and 5 bases, in that order; junction bases with no gene match: 7. CDR3 length: 17 amino acids. CDR1 is SGHDN, CDR2 FVKESK, per germline. CDR3 sequence reads: CASSQVRQGARTGELFF. CDR3 nucleotides: TGTGCCAGCAGCCAAGTTCGACAGGGGGCTAGAACCGGGGAGCTGTTTTTT.

The V and J genes are TRBV7-9 and TRBJ2-2, with D tentatively TRBD1 (6 bases). This CDR3 is 16 amino acids long. V was shortened by 5 bases and J by 0 bases, with 13 bases between the two germline ends. Germline V gene data show CDR1 as SEHNR and CDR2 as FQNEAQ (reference sequence). As DNA, the CDR3 is TGTGCCAGCAGCCTACGACAGGCCCCGAACACCGGGGAGCTGTTTTTT. This encodes CASSLRQAPNTGELFF. The complete variable domain, with remaining parts taken from reference TRBV7-9 and TRBJ2-2, reads DTGVSQNPRHKITKRGQNVTFRCDPISEHNRLYWYRQTLGQGPEFLTYFQNEAQLEKSRLLSDRFSAERPKGSFSTLEIQRTEQGDSAMYLCASSLRQAPNTGELFFGEGSRLTVL.

The chain combines TRBV5-5 with TRBJ2-1; a possible D gene is TRBD1 (6 bases). There are 13 residues in the CDR3. Per the germline V gene, CDR1 is SGHKS and CDR2 is YYEKEE (reference sequence). V lost 7 bases and J 4 bases, leaving 12 bases between the germline ends. CDR3 bases: TGTGCCAGCGATTCGGACAGTTACAATGAGCAGTTCTTC. Its protein is CASDSDSYNEQFF.